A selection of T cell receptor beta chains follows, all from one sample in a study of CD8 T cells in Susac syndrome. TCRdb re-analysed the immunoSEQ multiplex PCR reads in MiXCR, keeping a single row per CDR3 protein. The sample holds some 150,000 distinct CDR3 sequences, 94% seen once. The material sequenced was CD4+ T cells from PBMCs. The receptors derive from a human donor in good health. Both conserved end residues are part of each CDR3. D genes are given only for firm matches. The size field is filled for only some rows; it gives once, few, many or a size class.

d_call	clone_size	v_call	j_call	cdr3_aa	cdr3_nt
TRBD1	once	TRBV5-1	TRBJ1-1	CASSLTGAAFF	TGCGCCAGCAGCTTGACAGGGGCAGCTTTCTTT
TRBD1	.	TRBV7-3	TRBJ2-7	CASSWTGSGLGAGDEQYF	TGTGCCAGCAGCTGGACAGGGTCCGGACTCGGAGCCGGGGACGAGCAGTACTTC
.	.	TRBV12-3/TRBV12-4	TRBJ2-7	CASRGARGAGEQYF	TGTGCCAGCAGGGGAGCGCGCGGGGCGGGCGAGCAGTACTTC
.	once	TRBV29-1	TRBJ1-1	CSVEKVGAGGTEAFF	TGCAGCGTTGAAAAGGTAGGGGCCGGGGGGACTGAAGCTTTCTTT
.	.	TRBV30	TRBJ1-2	CAWSAGGGYTF	TGTGCCTGGAGTGCCGGGGGGGGCTACACCTTC
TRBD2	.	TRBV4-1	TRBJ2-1	CASRKGESGSYNEQFF	TGCGCCAGCAGAAAGGGGGAGAGCGGGAGCTACAATGAGCAGTTCTTC
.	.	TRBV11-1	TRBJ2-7	CASSPTELYEQYF	TGTGCCAGCAGCCCGACAGAACTCTACGAGCAGTACTTC
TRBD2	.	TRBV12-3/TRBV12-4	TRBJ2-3	CASSSSWTRRAVKDTQYF	TGTGCCAGCAGTTCATCGTGGACTAGGCGAGCTGTGAAGGATACGCAGTATTTT
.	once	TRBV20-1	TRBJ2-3	CSARRPTTDTQYF	TGCAGTGCTAGGCGGCCTACCACAGATACGCAGTATTTT
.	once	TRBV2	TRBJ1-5	CASRTGFGNQPQHF	TGTGCCAGCAGAACAGGGTTTGGCAATCAGCCCCAGCATTTT